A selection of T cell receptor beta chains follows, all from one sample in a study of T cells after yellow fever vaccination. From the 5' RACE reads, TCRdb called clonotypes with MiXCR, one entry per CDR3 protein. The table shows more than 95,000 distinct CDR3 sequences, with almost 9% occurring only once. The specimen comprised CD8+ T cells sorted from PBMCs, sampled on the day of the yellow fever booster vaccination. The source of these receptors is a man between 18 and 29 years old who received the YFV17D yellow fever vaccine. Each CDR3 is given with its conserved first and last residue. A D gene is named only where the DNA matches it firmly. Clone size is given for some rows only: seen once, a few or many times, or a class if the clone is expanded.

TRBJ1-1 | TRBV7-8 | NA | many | TGTGCCAGCAGCTTAGCAAAAACAGTCCCACTCTTT | CASSLAKTVPLF
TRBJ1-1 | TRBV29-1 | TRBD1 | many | TGCAGCGTTGAGTCAGTGGGACAGGGCGGTCGGGCGGGAGAAGCTTTCTTT | CSVESVGQGGRAGEAFF
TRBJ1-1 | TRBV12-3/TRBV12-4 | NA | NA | TGTGCCAGCAGTTTTGGGGTCTCTGAAGCTTTCTTT | CASSFGVSEAFF
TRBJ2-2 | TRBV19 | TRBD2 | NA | TGTGCCAGTAGCTTGACTAGCGGGGGTGCCGGGGAGCTGTTTTTT | CASSLTSGGAGELFF
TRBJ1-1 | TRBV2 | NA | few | TGTGCCAGCAGGCGGACAGTAATGAACACTGAAGCTTTCTTT | CASRRTVMNTEAFF
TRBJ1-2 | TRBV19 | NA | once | TGTGCCAGTAGTTTTATTGGTGGCTACACCTTC | CASSFIGGYTF
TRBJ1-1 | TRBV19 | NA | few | TGTGCCAGTAGGTCGGCGGGGAACACTGAAGCTTTCTTT | CASRSAGNTEAFF
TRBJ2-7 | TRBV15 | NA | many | TGTGCCACCAGCAGAGGGACAGTCTACGAGCAGTACTTC | CATSRGTVYEQYF
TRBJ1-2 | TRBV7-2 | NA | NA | TGTGCCAGCAGCCCGACAGGAGGAGGCTACACCTTC | CASSPTGGGYTF
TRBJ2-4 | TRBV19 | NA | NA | TGTGCCAGTAGTATCCTGACAGGTATGGCCAAAAACATTCAGTACTTC | CASSILTGMAKNIQYF
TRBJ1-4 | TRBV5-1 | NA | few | TGCGCCAGCAGCCCGGGGAGGTCTGGGGGTGAAAAACTGTTTTTT | CASSPGRSGGEKLFF
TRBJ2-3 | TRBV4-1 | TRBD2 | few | TGCGCCAGCAGTCGAGCACTAGCGGGCACAGATACGCAGTATTTT | CASSRALAGTDTQYF
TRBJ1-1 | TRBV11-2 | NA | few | TGTGCCAGCAGGGGCATAAAGAACACTGAAGCTTTCTTT | CASRGIKNTEAFF
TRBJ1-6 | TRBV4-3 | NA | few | TGCGCCAGCAGCCAAGAAATTGCCGGGAACCCTAATTCACCCCTCCACTTT | CASSQEIAGNPNSPLHF
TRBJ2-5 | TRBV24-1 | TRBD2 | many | TGTGCCACCAGTGATTTGCACGGGGGGGGCGAGACCCAGTACTTC | CATSDLHGGGETQYF
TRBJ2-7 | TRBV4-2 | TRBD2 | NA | TGTGCCAGCAGCCAAGGACGGGGGGGCCCCCACGAGCAGTACTTC | CASSQGRGGPHEQYF
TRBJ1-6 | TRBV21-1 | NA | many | TGTGCCAGCAGCAAAGGACAGGGTAATTCACCCCTCCACTTT | CASSKGQGNSPLHF
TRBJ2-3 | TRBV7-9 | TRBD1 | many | TGTGCCAGCAGCTCGGGACAGGGGGCCCTAATTGGCACAGATACGCAGTATTTT | CASSSGQGALIGTDTQYF
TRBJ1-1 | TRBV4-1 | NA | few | TGCGCCAGCAGCCAAGAACCCTCGCCGGGCACTGAAGCTTTCTTT | CASSQEPSPGTEAFF
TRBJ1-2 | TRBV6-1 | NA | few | TGTGCCAGCAGTCCGCAGGGATCCAGTGGCTACACCTTC | CASSPQGSSGYTF
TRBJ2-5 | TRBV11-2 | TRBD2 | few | TGTGCCAGCAGCCCGCGACTAGCCCAGGAAGAGACCCAGTACTTC | CASSPRLAQEETQYF
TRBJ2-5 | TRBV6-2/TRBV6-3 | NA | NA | TGTGCCAGCAGTTACTCGAGTCGGGGGACCCAAGAGACCCAGTACTTC | CASSYSSRGTQETQYF
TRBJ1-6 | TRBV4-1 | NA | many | TGCGCCAGCAGCCAAGTGGGGGTAGAAAATTCACCCCTCCACTTT | CASSQVGVENSPLHF
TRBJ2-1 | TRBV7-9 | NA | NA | TGTGCCAGCAGCAGTACCGGGGACAATGAGCAGTTCTTC | CASSSTGDNEQFF
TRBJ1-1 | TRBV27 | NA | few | TGTGCCAGCAGTTTCTACAGGAACACTGAAGCTTTCTTT | CASSFYRNTEAFF
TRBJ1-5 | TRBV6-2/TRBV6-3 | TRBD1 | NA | TGTGCCAGCAGGGCTACAGGGGGCTTCGGTCCCCAGCATTTT | CASRATGGFGPQHF
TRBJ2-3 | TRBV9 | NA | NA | TGTGCCAGCAGCGGAGCCGGGGTGGTTGATGGCACAGATACGCAGTATTTT | CASSGAGVVDGTDTQYF
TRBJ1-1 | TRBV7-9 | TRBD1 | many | TGTGCCAGCAGCCCGACTCAGGGGGCTTACACTGAAGCTTTCTTT | CASSPTQGAYTEAFF
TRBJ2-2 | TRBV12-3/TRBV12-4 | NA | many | TGTGCCAGCAGTTCGGGACTTATCGCCGGGGAGCTGTTTTTT | CASSSGLIAGELFF
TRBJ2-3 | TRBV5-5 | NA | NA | TGTGCCAGCAGCCCGTTCGGGGCGCAGGGAGATACGCAGTATTTT | CASSPFGAQGDTQYF
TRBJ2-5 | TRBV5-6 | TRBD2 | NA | TGTGCCAGCAGCCCGTCCCCAATGCGGGGGGCATTACGGCAAGAGACCCAGTACTTC | CASSPSPMRGALRQETQYF
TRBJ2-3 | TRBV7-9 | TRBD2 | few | TGTGCCAGCAGCCCTGGACTAGCGGGGGAAACAGATACGCAGTATTTT | CASSPGLAGETDTQYF
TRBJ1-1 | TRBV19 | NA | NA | TGTGCCAGTTCCGAATGGGCCCTCCCGGCTTTCTTT | CASSEWALPAFF
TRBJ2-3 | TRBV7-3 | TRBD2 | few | TGTGCCAGCAGCCGGACTAGCGGGGTATCGGATACGCAGTATTTT | CASSRTSGVSDTQYF
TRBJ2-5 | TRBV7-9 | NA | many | TGTGCCAGCAGCCCGGGACGGCTAAAAGAGACCCAGTACTTC | CASSPGRLKETQYF
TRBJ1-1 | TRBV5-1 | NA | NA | TGCGCCAGCAGCTTGGACAGGATGAACACTGAAGCTTTCTTT | CASSLDRMNTEAFF
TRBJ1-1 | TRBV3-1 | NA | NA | TGTGCCACGGGCCCCGATAGTAGTGAAGCTTTCTTT | CATGPDSSEAFF
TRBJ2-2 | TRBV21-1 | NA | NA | TGTGCCAGCAGCAAATTAGGCAGGAACACCGGGGAGCTGTTTTTT | CASSKLGRNTGELFF
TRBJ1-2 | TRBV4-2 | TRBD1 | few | TGTGCCAGCAGCCAAGAATCAAGCTCGGGACAGCTATATGGCTACACCTTC | CASSQESSSGQLYGYTF
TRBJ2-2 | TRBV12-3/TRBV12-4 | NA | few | TGTGCCAGCAGTTTCGGCCCGGGCACCGGGGAGCTGTTTTTT | CASSFGPGTGELFF
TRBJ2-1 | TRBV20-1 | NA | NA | TGCAGTGCCACTACCAATTTGGGCCTCGATGAGCAGTTCTTC | CSATTNLGLDEQFF
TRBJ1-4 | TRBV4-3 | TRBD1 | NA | TGCGCCAGCAGCCACCAGGGGGCTCGGGATGAAAAACTGTTTTTT | CASSHQGARDEKLFF
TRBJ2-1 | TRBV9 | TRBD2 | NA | TGTGCCAGCAGCGTAGGCGGGGGGGCGCACAATGAGCAGTTCTTC | CASSVGGGAHNEQFF
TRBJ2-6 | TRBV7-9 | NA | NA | TGTGCCAGCAGCGATGAAGGGCGCGGATCTGGGGCCAACGTCCTGACTTTC | CASSDEGRGSGANVLTF
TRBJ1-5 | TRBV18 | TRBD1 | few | TGTGCCAGCTCACCCGCTCGGACAGGCCAGCCCCAGCATTTT | CASSPARTGQPQHF
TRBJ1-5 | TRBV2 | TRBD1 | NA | TGTGCCAGCAGCGCCCCGGGACAGGGGGCTGCGCAGCCCCAGCATTTT | CASSAPGQGAAQPQHF
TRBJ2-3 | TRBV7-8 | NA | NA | TGTGCCAGCAGCTTAGAGGTGGGAGATACGCAGTATTTT | CASSLEVGDTQYF
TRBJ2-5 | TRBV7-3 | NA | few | TGTGCCAGCAGCTTAAATTCCGGGGAGGCGCAAGAGACCCAGTACTTC | CASSLNSGEAQETQYF
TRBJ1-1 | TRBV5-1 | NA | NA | TGCGCCAGCAGCTTGGGCACGGGACACACTGAAGCTTTCTTT | CASSLGTGHTEAFF
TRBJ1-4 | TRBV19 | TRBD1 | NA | TGTGCCAGTAGCCCCGGGACAGGGGGATTCTCTAGTGAAAAACTGTTTTTT | CASSPGTGGFSSEKLFF
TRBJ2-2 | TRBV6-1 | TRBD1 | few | TGTGCCAGCAGTGCTCCGCGCTGGGACAGGGGCAGCACCGGGGAGCTGTTTTTT | CASSAPRWDRGSTGELFF
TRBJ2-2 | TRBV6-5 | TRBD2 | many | TGTGCCAGCAGTTACGTCTCGGGGGGGAACACCGGGGAGCTGTTTTTT | CASSYVSGGNTGELFF
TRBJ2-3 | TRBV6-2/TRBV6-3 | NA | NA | TGTGCCAGCAGAAATAGCGGTTACGTGGATACGCAGTATTTT | CASRNSGYVDTQYF
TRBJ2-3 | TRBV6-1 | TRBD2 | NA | TGTGCCAGCAGTGAAGCTAGCGGGGGGGCCACAGATACGCAGTATTTT | CASSEASGGATDTQYF
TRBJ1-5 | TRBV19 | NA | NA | TGTGCCAGTAGCAACAGGGCAGAGGGTCAGCCCCAGCATTTT | CASSNRAEGQPQHF
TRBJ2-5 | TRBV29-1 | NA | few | TGCAGCGTTGAAGAGGGAAGGGGTGGTCGGGAGACCCAGTACTTC | CSVEEGRGGRETQYF
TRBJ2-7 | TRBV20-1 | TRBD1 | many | TGCAGTGCCCCGTCCCCGGACAGGGGGGTGCCCTACGAGCAGTACTTC | CSAPSPDRGVPYEQYF